The table lists the clone carrying this TCR beta chain with a few counts. TCRdb processed the RT-PCR reads anew with MiXCR; each CDR3 protein has one entry. The profile shows 500,000 to 550,000 distinct CDR3 sequences, less than 10% of them singletons. The entry originates in a study of response to subunit inactivated influenza vaccine. Germline loops: CDR1 DFQATT, CDR2 SNEGSKA (reference sequence). The ends were cut back, 2 bases at V and 0 bases at J, with 9 bases in the middle. CDR3 length: 14 residues. The receptor's source is a man between 50 and 69 years old who received an inactivated influenza vaccine. The sample was PBMCs from blood, taken less than 30 months after vaccination. The rearrangement joins TRBV20-1 to TRBJ2-3, with TRBD2 as a possible D gene (6 bases). The DNA for the CDR3 is TGCAGTGCTAGACGCGCGGGAAGCACAGATACGCAGTATTTT. It encodes CSARRAGSTDTQYF.